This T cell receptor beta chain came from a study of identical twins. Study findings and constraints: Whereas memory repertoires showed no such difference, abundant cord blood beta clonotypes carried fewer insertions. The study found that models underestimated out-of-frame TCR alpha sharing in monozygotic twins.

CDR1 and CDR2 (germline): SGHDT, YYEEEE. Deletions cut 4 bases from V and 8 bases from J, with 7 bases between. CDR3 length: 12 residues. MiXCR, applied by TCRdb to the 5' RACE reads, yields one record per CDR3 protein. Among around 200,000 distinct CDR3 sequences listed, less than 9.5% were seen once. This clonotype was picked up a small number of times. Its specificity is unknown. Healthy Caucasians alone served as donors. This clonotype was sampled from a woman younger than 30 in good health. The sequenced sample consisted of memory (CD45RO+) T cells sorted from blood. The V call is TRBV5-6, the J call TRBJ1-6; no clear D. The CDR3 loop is CASSTVDSPLHF. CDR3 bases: TGTGCCAGCAGCACAGTGGATTCACCCCTCCACTTT.